This T cell receptor beta chain was found in a study of blood T cells in healthy people across ages (dated by TCRdb to about 2015). A note on the overall study: Template switching captured roughly one uniquely barcoded TCR beta cDNA molecule per two T cells in model experiments. Age-related changes in TCR beta repertoire diversity were measured in the study by deep sequencing normalized with unique cDNA molecular identifiers. The donors were split into four age groups: young (average approximately 16 years), middle-aged (roughly 39), aged (about 56) and long-lived (over 80). To avoid experimental bias, donors of different ages were spread randomly across the sequencing lanes. The study analyzed two additional independent replicas of 1 million unique cDNA reads from the same blood draw for two donors, one aged 18 to 30 and one aged 80 or older.

The germline V gene specifies SQVTM as CDR1 and ANQGSEA as CDR2. For this chain, trimming is 4 bases at the V end and 1 base at the J end, and the number of junction bases without a gene match is 4. From the cysteine up to the phenylalanine, the CDR3 has a length of 16 residues. Only the CDR3 DNA stays, 48 bases, in frame from base 1. General conclusions and limits of the study: Because donor CMV infection status was unknown, age-related changes in expanded clonotypes were potentially confounded. There was a strong correlation between observed TCR beta diversity and the percentage of naive T cells measured by flow cytometry. Estimates of total diversity based on one million sequenced T cells were considered lower bounds and underestimates. Because profiling used bulk unsorted PBMCs, naive and antigen-experienced compartments could not be compared conclusively. As age increased, observed TCR beta diversity per million T cells dropped in a roughly linear way, and a significant reduction was already evident by age about 40. The long-lived group showed more naive CD4+ T cells, fewer expanded clones and increased TCR diversity than the aged group, suggesting age selection.

The library was prepared using 5' RACE. Instrument used: Illumina HiSeq 2500. The second PCR ran for about 6 to 11 cycles and used a J-beta primer mix along with a sample-barcoded 5' primer. Each TCR beta cDNA molecule received a unique molecular identifier from a template-switch 5' adaptor carrying 12 random nucleotides. Each sample yielded at least 2.5 million CDR3-containing paired-end reads. All of the RNA was converted into first-strand cDNA using the Mint cDNA synthesis kit, with a TRBC-specific oligonucleotide serving as the primer. All cDNA was treated with uracil-DNA glycosylase and then went through a first 18-cycle PCR with the universal primers M1SS and BC2_uni_R. Turning to the authors' computational methods: For normalization, 1 million high-quality reads, each with a distinct molecular identifier, were randomly selected from each sample. Instead of being binned into consensus sequences, reads that shared molecular identifiers were thrown out. MiTCR, set to a Q25 quality threshold and the strictest error-elimination algorithm, was used for CDR3 identification, clonotype clustering and error correction. A nonparametric unseen species model with Euler transformation was used to estimate a lower bound on total TCR beta diversity. Starting from the raw public reads, TCRdb applied fastp trimming at Q25, assembled clones with MiXCR and retained in-frame beta chains. Each CDR3 protein appears once, grouped with its most common genes and DNA. The authors' filters were not applied to this entry. This sample is represented by 1.4 million or so distinct CDR3 sequences; less than 45% of them were singletons. The top ten clones comprise 4% of the sample.

A word on this clonotype: Its cognate antigen has yet to be identified. No much larger clonotype is one base removed from it; base qualities were not supplied.

The approximately 39 donors, aged about 6 to 95 years, were systemically healthy Caucasian individuals from Russia. Ten milliliters of peripheral blood were collected from each donor into EDTA-treated Vacutainer tubes. Ficoll-Paque density-gradient centrifugation was used to isolate PBMCs, with at least 7 million per sample. Total RNA, at least 6 micrograms per sample, was extracted from PBMCs with Trizol reagent. For every donor, flow cytometry on a PBMC aliquot measured the percentage of naive CD45RAhigh/CD27high T cells. The source material was blood. The chain was built from TRBV29-1 and TRBJ2-1, with 13 bases in between that match TRBD2. The receptor was derived from a woman younger than 30 in good health. The CDR3 here reads CSVGLAGGRSYNEQFF. The sequence in DNA is TGCAGCGTTGGACTAGCGGGAGGACGGTCCTACAATGAGCAGTTCTTC.